Here is one TCR beta chain with its context. The antigen is not known. Repertoires were generated with immunoSEQ multiplex PCR, while TCRdb's copy carries only in-frame clones and drops some. This repertoire shows 23,000 or so clones, just under 97% found once; its top ten account for 9.4%. The data are from a study of T cells in tuberculosis. Study conclusions and caveats: Active tuberculosis patients had shorter CDR3-alpha; the beta difference was nonsignificant. Using the GMM-specific repertoire gave more than 85% accuracy versus roughly 68% with motifs.

This CDR3 comprises 17 residues. V was trimmed by 1 base and J by 10 bases, leaving 20 bases between them. Looked up from germline, CDR1 is SNHLY and CDR2 is FYNNEI. Sample: PBMCs. The chain is built from TRBV2 and TRBJ1-6, with D maybe TRBD1 (5 bases). This sequence was found in a donor aged 10-30 years with latent tuberculosis or without tuberculosis infection. The CDR3 loop reads CASSEVGLGQSHSPLHF. CDR3 in DNA: TGTGCCAGCAGTGAAGTTGGTCTAGGACAATCCCACTCACCCCTCCACTTT.